This paragraph reports one T cell receptor beta chain. Its antigen has not been determined. Per-base quality was not reported, and no clone a single base away is much larger than it. A single peripheral blood draw of approximately 110 mL on average was collected from each donor into heparinised tubes. Using a panel that included CD45RO, CCR7, CD25, CD127, CD95 and CD27, naive, central memory, regulatory and stem cell-like memory CD4+ T cells were sorted on a BD FACSAria II. Every sorted population had a purity above 95%. PBMCs were isolated immediately by Lymphoprep density gradient centrifugation and stained directly without culture. So that batch effects would be minimized, each experiment stained and sorted samples in pairs, pairing one healthy donor with one patient. The CDR3 starts with the cysteine, ends with the phenylalanine, and has 15 residues. Only the CDR3 part of the read is kept: 45 bases, read in frame from the first base. Via the germline V gene, CDR1 is SGHRS and CDR2 YFSETQ. Trimming removed 4 bases from V and 6 bases from J; the gene matches leave 7 bases unexplained.

The entire amount of isolated RNA was reverse transcribed using the High Capacity cDNA Reverse Transcription Kit, so the sequenced TCRB transcripts were expressed ones. Deep immunoSEQ sequencing was applied to naive, central memory and regulatory T cell samples, giving an average of about 3.57 million total reads per sample. Sorted cells were lysed in RLT buffer and RNA was extracted with DNase-treated RNeasy Micro or Mini kits, depending on cell number. To prevent cross-contamination, each cell subset was processed individually, whereas patient and healthy donor samples were processed jointly. The immunoSEQ multiplex PCR was used to amplify TCRB sequences from cDNA, generating 87-bp fragments that spanned the CDR3 region. The amplicons were sequenced using the Illumina HiSeq platform. The paper's data handling went like this. PCR bias was corrected computationally using synthetic template baselines, and reads within Hamming distance 2 were collapsed, with unmergeable singletons discarded. Reads were aligned to IMGT to assign V, D and J genes, CDR3 length, and insertions or deletions at six rearrangement sites. Within each subset, clonotype counts were normalized to the number of sorted cells before true diversity and Gini coefficients were calculated with the tcR R package. The overlap coefficient, calculated on TCRB nucleotide sequences, was used to measure repertoire sharing. The table comes from immuneACCESS by way of TCRdb, which keeps in-frame sequences with V and J called. Part of the clones is missing from these tables; in studies checked, under half for an unresolved V gene and the rest for unknown reasons. That table furnishes V, J and clone size, whereas the DNA furnished D and trimming. Across this sample there are over 150,000 clones, with roughly 8% seen only once. The ten biggest clones cover 0.55% to 0.75% of the sample.

The data originate from a study of beta chain features in type 1 diabetes (dated by TCRdb to between 2017 and 2018). Regarding the complete study: Patients and healthy donors did not differ in mean age, gender distribution, total cell number or subset yield. A total of 90 million to 130 million sorted cells were examined across all samples, and a strong correlation was observed between cell number per subset and RNA yield. In the study, recently diagnosed type 1 diabetes patients and matched healthy donors were compared on the TCRB repertoires of their sorted circulating CD4+ T cell subsets. Naive and central memory subsets were obtained from all 30 or so donors, but regulatory and stem cell-like memory subsets were isolated from only 8 patients and 8 healthy donors. General conclusions and limits of the study: Naive, central memory and regulatory TCRB repertoires appeared to be more alike among patients than among healthy donors. Because cDNA was sequenced instead of genomic DNA, highly expressing activated cells could be over-represented, though the groups showed no difference in activation or CD3 levels. Type 1 diabetes patients showed a moderate but significant shortening of TCRB CDR3 length in all four CD4+ subsets. Shorter templates might be favored by PCR, yet because patient and control samples were amplified and corrected together, any such skew would affect both groups equally. Only small numbers of individuals were included in the HLA sub-analyses, which left unresolved whether HLA type had any influence on TCRB rearrangement. Fewer insertions and more nucleotide deletions at VDJ recombination sites were observed in patients with type 1 diabetes, implying thymic rearrangement abnormalities.

The receptor comes from a man between 18 and 29 years old in good health. Material for sequencing was central memory CD4+ T cells from blood. The chain employs TRBV5-1 and TRBJ2-1; 10 of the junction bases match TRBD2. The CDR3 has the sequence CASSPALAGFNEQFF. The sequenced DNA is TGCGCCAGCAGCCCCGCACTAGCGGGATTCAATGAGCAGTTCTTC.